This TCR beta chain was retrieved from a study of blood T cell repertoires in COVID-19. The sample holds one count of this clone. The repertoire was sequenced with immunoSEQ multiplex PCR; TCRdb's copy has only in-frame clones and lacks some. The sample yields approximately 180,000 clones, approximately 83% seen once. There are 17 residues in the CDR3. V was cut by 4 bases and J by 1 base, with 16 bases left in between. Germline loops: CDR1 LNHNV, CDR2 YYDKDF (reference sequence). Sequencing was carried out using peripheral blood. This TCR was recovered from a man aged 55-75 years with acute or convalescent COVID-19. The J gene is TRBJ1-4, the V gene TRBV15; D perhaps matches TRBD1 (5 bases). CDR3: CATSKERGLRTNEKLFF. The DNA for the CDR3 is TGTGCCACCAGCAAAGAGAGGGGACTTCGAACTAATGAAAAACTGTTTTTT.